These 5 T cell receptor beta chains originate from one sample sequenced in a study of blood T cells in healthy people across ages. Then a second PCR, running about 7 to 11 cycles, was carried out with a sample-barcoded 5' primer and a J-beta primer mix. One entry per CDR3 protein results from TCRdb running MiXCR on the 5' RACE reads. Of over 1,500,000 distinct CDR3 sequences in the sample, 39% were seen once. Input material: blood. These receptors came from a human donor in good health.

With respect to this clonotype: Given a much more abundant clone one base away, this may be a read error. The rearrangement joins TRBV29-1 to TRBJ2-4; D possibly matches TRBD1 or TRBD2 (5 bases each). Trimming removed 6 bases from V and 14 bases from J, with 23 bases in between. The CDR3 spans 13 residues. CDR1 SQVTM and CDR2 ANQGSEA come from the germline V gene. The DNA for the CDR3 is TGCAGCGTGGCAGACCGCCGGGACCCCAGGGAGTACTTC. Protein: CSVADRRDPREYF.

This clonotype turned up a few times. The gene calls are TRBV4-3 and TRBJ1-1; D gene unclear. CDR1 and CDR2 (germline): LGHNA, YSLEER. This CDR3 spans 17 amino acids. V was pared by 0 bases and J by 4 bases, with 18 bases between. The CDR3 sequence: CASSQEPAILRSTEAFF. CDR3 bases: TGCGCCAGCAGCCAAGAGCCAGCCATACTGAGGAGCACTGAAGCTTTCTTT.

This clonotype was observed a few times. The rearrangement links TRBV7-2 to TRBJ1-2; TRBD1 matches 7 bases. The junction had 11 bases not matched to a gene; V was cut back by 3 bases and J by 10 bases. This CDR3 comprises 14 residues. CDR1 and CDR2 from the germline V gene are SGHTA and FQGNSA. CDR3 DNA sequence: TGTGCCAGCAGCTTTTCAGGGGGAAGAGCTGACTACACCTTC. It encodes CASSFSGGRADYTF.

V gene TRBV4-3 combines with J gene TRBJ2-1; the match to TRBD1 covers 8 bases. The CDR3 has 16 residues. Germline CDR1 is LGHNA and CDR2 is YSLEER. V lost 2 bases and J lost 7; bases outside the gene matches: 10. CDR3 coding DNA: TGCGCCAGCAGCCAAACCCGGGACAGGTACATGAATGAGCAGTTCTTC. As protein: CASSQTRDRYMNEQFF.

The chain employs TRBV15 and TRBJ1-1; D is uncertain. This CDR3 spans 13 amino acids. Trimming cost V 1 base and J 4 bases, with 7 bases left between them. Germline loops: CDR1 LNHNV, CDR2 YYDKDF (reference sequence). CDR3 loop: CATSRVEGTEAFF. The CDR3 DNA is TGTGCCACCAGCAGAGTTGAGGGCACTGAAGCTTTCTTT.